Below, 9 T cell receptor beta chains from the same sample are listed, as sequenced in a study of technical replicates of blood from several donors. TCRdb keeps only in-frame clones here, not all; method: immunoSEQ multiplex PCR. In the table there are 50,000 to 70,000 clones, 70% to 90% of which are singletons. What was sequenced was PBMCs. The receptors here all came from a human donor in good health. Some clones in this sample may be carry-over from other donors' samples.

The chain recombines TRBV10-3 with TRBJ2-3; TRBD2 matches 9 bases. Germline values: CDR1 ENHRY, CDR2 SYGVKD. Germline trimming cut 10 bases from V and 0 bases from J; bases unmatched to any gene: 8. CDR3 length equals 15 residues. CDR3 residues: CATGLAGTSTDTQYF. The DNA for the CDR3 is TGTGCCACTGGTCTAGCGGGAACTAGCACAGATACGCAGTATTTT.

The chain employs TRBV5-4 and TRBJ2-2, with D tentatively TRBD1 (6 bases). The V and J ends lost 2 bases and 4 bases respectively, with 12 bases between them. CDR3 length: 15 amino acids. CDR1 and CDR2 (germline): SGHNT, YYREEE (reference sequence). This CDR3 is CASSLQGVPTGELFF. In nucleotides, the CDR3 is TGTGCCAGCAGCTTACAGGGAGTTCCCACCGGGGAGCTGTTTTTT.

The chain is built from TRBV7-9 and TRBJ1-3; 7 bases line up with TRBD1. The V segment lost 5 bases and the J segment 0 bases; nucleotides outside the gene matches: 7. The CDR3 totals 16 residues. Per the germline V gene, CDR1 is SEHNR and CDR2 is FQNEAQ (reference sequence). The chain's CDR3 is CASSRDRLRSGNTIYF. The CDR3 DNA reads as TGTGCCAGCAGCCGGGACAGACTACGCTCTGGAAACACCATATATTTT.

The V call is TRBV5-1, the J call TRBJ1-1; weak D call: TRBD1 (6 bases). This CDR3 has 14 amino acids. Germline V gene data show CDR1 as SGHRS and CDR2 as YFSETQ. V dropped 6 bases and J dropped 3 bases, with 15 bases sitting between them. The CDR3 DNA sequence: TGCGCCAGCAACCTAGCAGGGGCGGACACTGAAGCTTTCTTT. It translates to CASNLAGADTEAFF.

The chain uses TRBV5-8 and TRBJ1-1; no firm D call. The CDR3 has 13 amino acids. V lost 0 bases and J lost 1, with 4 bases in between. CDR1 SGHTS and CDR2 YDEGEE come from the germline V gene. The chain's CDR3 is CASSLGANTEAFF. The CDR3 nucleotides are TGTGCCAGCAGCTTGGGGGCGAACACTGAAGCTTTCTTT.

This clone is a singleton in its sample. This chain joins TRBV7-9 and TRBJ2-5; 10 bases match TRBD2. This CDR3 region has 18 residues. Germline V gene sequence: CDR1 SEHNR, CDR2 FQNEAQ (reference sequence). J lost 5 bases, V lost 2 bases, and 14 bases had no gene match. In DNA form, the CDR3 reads TGTGCCAGCAGCTTAATTGGAAGCGGGGGGGCCGCGCGGGAGACCCAGTACTTC. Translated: CASSLIGSGGAARETQYF.

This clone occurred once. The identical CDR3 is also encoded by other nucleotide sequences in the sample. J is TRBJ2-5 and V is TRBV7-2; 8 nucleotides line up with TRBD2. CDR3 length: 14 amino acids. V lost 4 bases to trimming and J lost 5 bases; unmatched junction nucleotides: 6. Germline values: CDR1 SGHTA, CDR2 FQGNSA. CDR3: CASSYGGARETQYF. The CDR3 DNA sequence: TGTGCCAGCAGCTACGGGGGGGCGAGGGAGACCCAGTACTTC.

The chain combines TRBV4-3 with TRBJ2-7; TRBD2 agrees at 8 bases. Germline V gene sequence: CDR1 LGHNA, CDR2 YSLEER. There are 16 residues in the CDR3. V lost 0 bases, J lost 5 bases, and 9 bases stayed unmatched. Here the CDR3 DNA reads TGCGCCAGCAGCCAAGATAGGTCAGCGGGGGCCCACGAGCAGTACTTC. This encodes CASSQDRSAGAHEQYF.

The CDR3 is CASRDLAGGDEQYF. DNA for the CDR3: TGTGCCAGCAGGGACCTAGCGGGAGGGGACGAGCAGTACTTC. This rearrangement joins TRBV2 to TRBJ2-7; 12 bases align to TRBD2. The CDR3 is 14 amino acids. In germline, CDR1 is SNHLY, CDR2 FYNNEI. The J segment lost 5 bases and the V segment lost 6 bases, leaving 5 bases of the junction unmatched. The complete variable domain, with remaining parts taken from reference TRBV2 and TRBJ2-7, reads EPEVTQTPSHQVTQMGQEVILRCVPISNHLYFYWYRQILGQKVEFLVSFYNNEISEKSEIFDDQFSVERPDGSNFTLKIRSTKLEDSAMYFCASRDLAGGDEQYFGPGTRLTVT.